This TCR beta chain stems from a study of blood T cell repertoires in COVID-19 (dated by TCRdb to the early 2020s). Looking at the study overall: Collaborator samples came from the United States, Italy and Spain and covered acute and convalescent phases of COVID-19. A de-identified subject ID, COVID-19 status, age in years and sex were almost always included in the sample metadata. Samples came from the ongoing ImmuneRACE study (first 160 participants) plus 1,254 subjects from 6 global collaborators. The material from the prospective study consisted of cDNA or gDNA derived from T cells, B-cell-depleted T cells, or PBMCs. Where HLA class I and class II types were available, the types were taken from metadata supplied by the sample provider, not from assay-based typing. The dataset comprised deeply sampled blood TCRbeta repertoires from subjects exposed to, actively infected with, or recovered from COVID-19. The repertoires were made available in a free public database intended to serve as a resource for research on the immune response to SARS-CoV-2.

TCRbeta CDR3 regions were amplified from genomic DNA using the immunoSEQ Assay, a bias-controlled multiplex PCR. In the authors' own workflow: The number of nucleated cells in each sample was estimated from the amplification of reference gene primers within the assay. To quantify the absolute abundance of each unique TCRbeta CDR3 rearrangement, sequence reads were collapsed and filtered. For each sample, productive Simpson clonality was calculated by taking the square root of Simpson's diversity index across productive rearrangements. In TCRdb, the immuneACCESS table is reduced to in-frame sequences with V and J assigned. These tables do not hold every clone; where another copy was compared, an unresolved V gene accounts for under half, and the others remain unexplained. That table is the source of V, J and clone size, and D and trimming were worked out from the DNA. The sample has about 180,000 clones on record, 86% of them singletons. Clones ranked in the top ten supply over 7% of the sample.

Enrolling through a virtual design, the prospective study's participants ranged in age from about 18 to 89 years and lived across some 23 United States geographic areas. In the prospective study, participants were assigned to cohorts based on the clinical history participants reported in a screening survey and a study questionnaire. Recovered participants in ImmuneRACE Cohort 3 were defined as having two consecutive negative NP/OP PCR tests, clearance from a healthcare professional, or resolution of symptoms. Mobile phlebotomists in the prospective study collected whole blood, serum and a nasopharyngeal or oropharyngeal swab from every participant. Additional blood draws and questionnaires over an approximately two-month period could optionally be provided by prospective study participants. Prospective study blood samples were shipped either frozen or at room temperature before DNA extraction.

The investigation overall reported the following: How much clinical and demographic metadata was included differed by source and by participant, and the metadata was provided uncurated.

CDR1 and CDR2 were assigned from the germline V gene (reference sequence) as GTSNPN and SVGIG. From its cysteine to its phenylalanine, the CDR3 spans 13 amino acids. Of the read, only the CDR3 DNA is kept; its 39 bases are in frame from base 1. The germline ends are 12 bases apart after V is trimmed by 0 bases and J by 6 bases. Of note for this clone: No cognate antigen has been identified for it. Qualities for individual bases were not recorded, and no much larger clone is one base off.

The sequencing input was PBMCs or T cells enriched from blood (not recorded which). Recombination connected TRBV30 to TRBJ2-7; the D segment could be TRBD2, given 5 matching bases. The TCR originated in a woman between 25 and 40 years old who had recovered from COVID-19. The CDR3 reads CAWSVAGVGEQYF. The nucleotide sequence is TGTGCCTGGAGTGTGGCCGGGGTGGGCGAGCAGTACTTC.